This T cell receptor beta chain originates from a study of identical twins. Findings and caveats of the study: Potential partial confounding of zero-insertion analyses by invariant MAIT and iNKT cells was noted.

Template switching (which added a universal primer site) was used, and cDNA carried unique molecular identifiers. TCRdb fed the 5' RACE reads into MiXCR, producing one record per CDR3 protein. The sample shows fewer than 250,000 distinct CDR3 sequences, more than 15% of them seen only once. Germline loops: CDR1 MGHDK, CDR2 SYGVNS. V dropped 2 bases and J dropped 8 bases, with 22 bases sitting between them. The CDR3 is 17 residues long. This clonotype was picked up a small number of times. What it recognizes is unknown. This sample was also put to use in a study of T cells expressing NK-cell markers. As that study records: Sorted CD3+CD56+NKG2C+, CD3+CD56+NKG2C- and CD3+CD56-NKG2C+ T cells provided the TCR beta repertoires. Roughly 1.0-8% of CD8+ T cells in several donors belonged to dominant NKG2C+ clonotypes.

V is TRBV25-1 and J is TRBJ2-1; possible D gene TRBD2, 5 bases. The sequence came from a woman between 18 and 29 years old in good health. Sample: CD8+ T cells sorted from blood. For the CDR3, the DNA is TGTGCCAGCAGTGAAGCGGACGGGATCCGTCAACGGGATGAGCAGTTCTTC. Its protein product is CASSEADGIRQRDEQFF.